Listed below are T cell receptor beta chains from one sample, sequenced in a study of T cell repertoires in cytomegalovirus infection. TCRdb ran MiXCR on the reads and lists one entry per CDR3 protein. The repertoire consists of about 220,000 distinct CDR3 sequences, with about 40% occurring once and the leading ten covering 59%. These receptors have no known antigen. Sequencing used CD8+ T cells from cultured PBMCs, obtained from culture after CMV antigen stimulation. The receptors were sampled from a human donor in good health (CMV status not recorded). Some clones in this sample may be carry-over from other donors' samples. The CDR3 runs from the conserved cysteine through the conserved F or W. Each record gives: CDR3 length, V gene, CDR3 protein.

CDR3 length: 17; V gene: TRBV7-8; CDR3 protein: CASRLTRTGVGSSGYTF
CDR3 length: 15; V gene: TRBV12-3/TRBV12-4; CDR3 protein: CASSLAPGDSYEQYF
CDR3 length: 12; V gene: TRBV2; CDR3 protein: CASIRETGELFF
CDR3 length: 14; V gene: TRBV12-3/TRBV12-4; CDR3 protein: CASSLAWPNQPQHF
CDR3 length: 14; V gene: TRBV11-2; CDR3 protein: CASSNYRGDTEAFF
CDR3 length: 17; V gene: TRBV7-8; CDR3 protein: CASSLRRGTANTGELFF
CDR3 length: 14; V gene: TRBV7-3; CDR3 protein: CASSLTGLDYEQYF
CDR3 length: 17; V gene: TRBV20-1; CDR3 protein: CSARILMPGSSNQPQHF
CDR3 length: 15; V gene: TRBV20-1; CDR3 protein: CSARVPGEFYNEQFF
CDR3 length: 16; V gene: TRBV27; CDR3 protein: CASSLSRSSGGYEQYF
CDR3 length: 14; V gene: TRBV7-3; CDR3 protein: CASSPGLSTDTQYF
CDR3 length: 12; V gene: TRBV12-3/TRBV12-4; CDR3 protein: CASSGNSYEQYF
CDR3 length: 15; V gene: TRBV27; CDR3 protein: CASSLKGSNTGELFF
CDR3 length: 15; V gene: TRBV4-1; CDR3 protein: CASSQAPGPGETQYF
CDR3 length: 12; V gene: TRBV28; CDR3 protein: CASRSADQPQHF
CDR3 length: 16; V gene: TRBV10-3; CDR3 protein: CAISERGGTGKSGYTF
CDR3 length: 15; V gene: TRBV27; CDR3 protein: CASSLWAGNTGELFF
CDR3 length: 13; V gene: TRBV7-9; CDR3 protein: CASSGTRKETQYF
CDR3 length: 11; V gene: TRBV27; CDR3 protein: CASRGGSEQFF